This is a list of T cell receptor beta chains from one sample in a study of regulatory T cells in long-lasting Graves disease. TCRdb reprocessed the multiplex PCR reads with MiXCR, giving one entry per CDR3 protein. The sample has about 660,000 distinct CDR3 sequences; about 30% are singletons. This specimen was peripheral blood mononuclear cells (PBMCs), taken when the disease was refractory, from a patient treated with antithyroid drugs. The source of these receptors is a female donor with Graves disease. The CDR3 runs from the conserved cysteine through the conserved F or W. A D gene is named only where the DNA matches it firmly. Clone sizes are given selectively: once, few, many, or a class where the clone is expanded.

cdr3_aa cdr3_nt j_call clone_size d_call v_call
CSVESGTHEQYF TGCAGCGTAGAATCGGGGACTCACGAGCAGTACTTC TRBJ2-7 NA NA TRBV29-1
CAIAGTGGTEAFF TGTGCCATCGCCGGGACAGGGGGCACTGAAGCTTTCTTT TRBJ1-1 NA TRBD1 TRBV10-3
CSARDLAGEDEQYF TGCAGTGCTAGAGATCTAGCGGGAGAGGACGAGCAGTACTTC TRBJ2-7 NA TRBD2 TRBV20-1
CASSYPPAGGSEAFF TGTGCCAGCAGTTACCCCCCCGCGGGTGGCTCTGAAGCTTTCTTT TRBJ1-1 NA NA TRBV6-5
CASSRDSKNYGYTF TGTGCCAGCAGCCGGGACAGTAAAAACTATGGCTACACCTTC TRBJ1-2 many TRBD1 TRBV12-3/TRBV12-4
CASTEETQYF TGCGCCAGTACTGAAGAGACCCAGTACTTC TRBJ2-5 NA NA TRBV5-1
CASSNRGNYGYTF TGTGCCAGCAGCAACAGGGGTAATTATGGCTACACCTTC TRBJ1-2 NA TRBD1 TRBV28
CASSLVDLEVGTEAFF TGTGCCAGCAGCTTGGTGGATCTAGAAGTGGGCACTGAAGCGTTCTTT TRBJ1-1 NA NA TRBV5-5
CATRRGGESGELFF TGTGCCACCCGCAGGGGTGGAGAGTCCGGGGAGCTGTTTTTT TRBJ2-2 NA NA TRBV15
CASSQIRGQPQHF TGTGCCAGCAGCCAAATTCGCGGGCAGCCCCAGCATTTT TRBJ1-5 NA NA TRBV6-1
CATRIGTQGIQPQHF TGTGCCACCAGAATAGGGACCCAGGGGATTCAGCCCCAGCATTTT TRBJ1-5 NA NA TRBV15
CASSGGGAGGYGYTF TGTGCCAGCAGCGGGGGGGGGGCAGGCGGCTATGGCTACACCTTC TRBJ1-2 NA NA TRBV9
CASRPGPQGGYTF TGCGCCAGTCGGCCGGGACCCCAAGGAGGCTACACCTTC TRBJ1-2 few NA TRBV5-1
CASSPKGLETQYF TGTGCCAGCAGTCCAAAAGGGCTTGAGACCCAGTACTTC TRBJ2-5 many NA TRBV12-3/TRBV12-4
CSATRENYGYTF TGCAGTGCTACCAGGGAGAACTATGGCTACACCTTC TRBJ1-2 few NA TRBV20-1